This T cell receptor (beta chain) was recovered during a study of cytomegalovirus exposure and HLA in healthy donors. Study-wide results and limits: According to a subsequent analysis, TCR clusters from the first cohort were inclined to appear together in the 120 validation repertoires. Among the CMV-associated chains, three were confirmed in vitro as specific for CMV antigens. Reported results showed that the classifier diagnosed cytomegalovirus status with high specificity and sensitivity.

Sequenced by immunoSEQ multiplex PCR; TCRdb stores in-frame clones only, minus some. The profile shows 100,000 to 150,000 clones, roughly nine tenths of them singletons. This clone came up once. Antigen: not known. J lost 7 bases, V lost 3 bases, and 4 bases had no gene match. Germline V CDR1 and CDR2: LGHNA, YNFKEQ. CDR3 length equals 14 residues. The sample comprised PBMCs. This receptor was taken from a man younger than 35 in good health and CMV-seropositive. V usage is TRBV4-2 and J usage is TRBJ2-4, with 9 nucleotides matching TRBD1. The CDR3: CASSQMGQGNIQYF. CDR3 bases: TGTGCCAGCAGCCAGATGGGACAGGGTAACATTCAGTACTTC.